The 27 T cell receptor beta chains listed next were all sequenced from one sample in a study of blood T cell repertoires in COVID-19. TCRdb's table, derived via immunoSEQ multiplex PCR, lists solely in-frame clones and lacks some. Here the sample spans over 30,000 clones, 85% to 90% being singletons. The sequenced sample consisted of peripheral blood. The source is a human donor in a cohort sampled during active COVID-19.

This clone was observed a handful of times. The chain joins TRBV6-6 to TRBJ2-2; TRBD2 agrees at 7 bases. Germline lookup yields CDR1 MNHNY and CDR2 SVGAGI (reference sequence). CDR3 length: 16 residues. V gave up 6 bases and J gave up 1 base; unmatched junction bases: 8. The CDR3 DNA follows: TGTGCCAGCAGACCCGAGCGGGGATTGAACACCGGGGAGCTGTTTTTT. This sequence encodes CASRPERGLNTGELFF.

The gene calls are TRBV5-1 and TRBJ2-3; the match to TRBD2 covers 12 bases. The germline V gene has CDR1 SGHRS and CDR2 YFSETQ. V was clipped by 4 bases and J by 1 base; unmatched bases: 13. The CDR3 has 19 amino acids. The DNA for the CDR3 is TGCGCCAGCAGCCGGCGACTAGCGGGAGTGGGTTATGGCACAGATACGCAGTATTTT. It encodes CASSRRLAGVGYGTDTQYF.

This clone was seen only a few times. The rearrangement joins TRBV19 to TRBJ2-7; 13 positions match TRBD2. V trimming: 5 bases; J trimming: 9 bases; junction bases outside the gene matches: 7. This CDR3 is 14 amino acids long. CDR1 LNHDA and CDR2 SQIVND come from the germline V gene (reference sequence). The chain's CDR3 is CASSPGLAGATQYF. CDR3 nucleotide sequence: TGTGCCAGTAGTCCAGGACTAGCGGGAGCCACGCAGTACTTC.

This chain uses TRBV6-4 with TRBJ1-1, with unresolved D. Germline lookup yields CDR1 MRHNA and CDR2 SNTAGT. The CDR3 consists of 13 residues. V lost 3 bases to trimming and J lost 8 bases, with 13 bases between them. CDR3 bases: TGTGCCAGCAGTGAAAAGAGTGGTATGGAAGCTTTCTTT. This sequence encodes CASSEKSGMEAFF.

The chain uses TRBV19 and TRBJ2-5; TRBD1 matches 8 bases. V gave up 6 bases and J gave up 5 bases; unmatched junction bases: 5. Looked up from germline, CDR1 is LNHDA and CDR2 is SQIVND (reference sequence). The CDR3 covers 13 residues. The CDR3 nucleotides are TGTGCCAGTAGCCGACAGGGGAGCGAGACCCAGTACTTC. Protein: CASSRQGSETQYF.

The J gene is TRBJ2-1, the V gene TRBV11-2; D ambiguous. In germline, CDR1 is SGHAT, CDR2 FQNNGV. Trimming removed 8 bases at V and 3 bases at J, with 17 bases between. The CDR3 loop spans 15 amino acids. For the CDR3, the DNA is TGTGCCAGCCAGCCCCCCAGGCGCCGCTACAATGAGCAGTTCTTC. Its translation: CASQPPRRRYNEQFF.

The chain uses TRBV5-5 and TRBJ2-3, with D possibly being TRBD2 (6 bases). Per the germline V gene, CDR1 is SGHKS and CDR2 is YYEKEE (reference sequence). CDR3 length: 15 amino acids. Trimming stripped 5 bases from V and 4 bases from J, with 17 bases between. Here the CDR3 reads CASSYIPGEADTQYF. The DNA of the CDR3 is TGTGCCAGCAGTTACATTCCCGGGGAGGCAGATACGCAGTATTTT.

This clone was seen only a few times. The V gene is TRBV5-1, the J gene TRBJ1-4; a weak D match, TRBD1 (5 bases). CDR3 size: 14 residues. Germline lookup yields CDR1 SGHRS and CDR2 YFSETQ. V was pared by 2 bases and J by 3 bases, with 8 bases between. The CDR3 DNA is TGCGCCAGCAGCTTAGGGGAATCTAATGAAAAACTGTTTTTT. Translated: CASSLGESNEKLFF.

This clone was seen a single time. V is TRBV7-2 and J is TRBJ2-3; D perhaps matches TRBD2 (5 bases). Germline V gene lookup returns CDR1 SGHTA and CDR2 FQGNSA. CDR3 length: 13 residues. The V end was cut by 5 bases, the J end by 5 bases, with 11 bases between. CDR3 amino acids: CASSPGSGDTQYF. CDR3 bases: TGTGCCAGCAGCCCCGGAAGCGGAGATACGCAGTATTTT.

The rearrangement links TRBV18 to TRBJ1-1; D is unclear. Trimming removed 6 bases from V and 4 bases from J, with 12 bases in between. CDR3 length equals 13 residues. Germline values: CDR1 KGHSH, CDR2 LQKENI. CDR3 in amino acids: CASSQSDGTEAFF. CDR3 coding DNA: TGTGCCAGCTCCCAGTCAGATGGCACTGAAGCTTTCTTT.

The chain links TRBV29-1 to TRBJ1-2; the D gene is possibly TRBD1 (5 bases). The CDR3 has 12 amino acids. From germline, CDR1 is SQVTM and CDR2 ANQGSEA. Trimming cost V 5 bases and J 6 bases, with 13 bases left between them. The CDR3 DNA sequence: TGCAGCGTTCCTATCGGGGGTCATGGCTACACCTTC. The encoded protein is CSVPIGGHGYTF.

This clone was found a few times. The sample carries other DNA sequences with the same CDR3. This chain links TRBV5-1 with TRBJ2-3, with a weak D call TRBD1 (5 bases). Trimming took 2 bases from V and 1 from J, leaving 11 bases between them. CDR1 is SGHRS, CDR2 YFSETQ, per germline. There are 15 residues in the CDR3. This CDR3 is CASSLAGIGTDTQYF. In DNA form, the CDR3 reads TGCGCCAGCAGCTTAGCAGGGATTGGCACAGATACGCAGTATTTT.

The CDR3 DNA reads TGTGCCAGCAGTGAAACGACAGGGGGGTCAGATACGCAGTATTTT. Protein sequence: CASSETTGGSDTQYF. The chain employs TRBV6-1 and TRBJ2-3, with TRBD1 matching over 9 bases. The CDR3 extends over 15 amino acids. Germline-derived CDR1 and CDR2 are MNHNS and SASEGT. Trimming took 2 bases from V and 4 from J; bases not matched to a gene: 4.

The V gene is TRBV25-1, the J gene TRBJ2-7; TRBD2 aligns across 8 bases. The CDR3 covers 16 residues. The V and J ends lost 4 bases and 6 bases, in that order; junction bases with no gene match: 14. Germline V lookup: CDR1 MGHDK, CDR2 SYGVNS. The CDR3 sequence: CASSAPPGGGRFEQYF. The CDR3 DNA sequence: TGTGCCAGCAGTGCACCTCCGGGGGGCGGGAGGTTCGAGCAGTACTTC.

As concerns this clone: Germline is not matched at one junction end, which may reflect a read error. V gene TRBV5-1 combines with J gene TRBJ1-6, with 10 bases lining up with TRBD1. The CDR3 is 18 amino acids. Germline lookup yields CDR1 SGHRS and CDR2 YFSETQ. The CDR3: CASSLGGQGFIYSSPLHF. The DNA for the CDR3 is TGCGCCAGCAGCTTGGGGGGACAGGGGTTCATTTATAGTTCACCCCTCCACTTT. Filled out from reference TRBV5-1 and TRBJ1-6, the complete variable domain reads KAGVTQTPRYLIKTRGQQVTLSCSPISGHRSVSWYQQTPGQGLQFLFEYFSETQRNKGNFPGRFSGRQFSNSRSEMNVSTLELGDSALYLCASSLGGQGFIYSSPLHFGNGTRLTVT.

The rearrangement links TRBV7-6 to TRBJ2-5; 8 bases fit TRBD2. The trim removed 2 bases at V and 4 bases at J, leaving 6 bases unmatched. Per the germline V gene, CDR1 is SGHVS and CDR2 is FNYEAQ. The CDR3 spans 15 residues. The CDR3 reads CASSLSGGLGETQYF. The CDR3 nucleotides read TGTGCCAGCAGCTTATCGGGGGGGCTCGGAGAGACCCAGTACTTC.

This chain links TRBV11-2 with TRBJ2-3; TRBD2 is a possible D gene (6 bases). The CDR3 extends over 15 amino acids. With 1 base removed from V and 11 bases from J, the gap between germline ends came to 19 bases. Germline loops: CDR1 SGHAT, CDR2 FQNNGV. The CDR3 region is CASSLGGTPMTRQYF. The CDR3 DNA reads TGTGCCAGCAGCTTAGGCGGGACTCCGATGACGAGGCAGTATTTT.

V is TRBV9 and J is TRBJ2-7; D is undetermined. The CDR3 is 16 amino acids. Germline CDR1 is SGDLS and CDR2 is YYNGEE. Between the trimmed V and J ends, which lost 0 bases and 5 bases, there was a span of 18 bases. CDR3 nucleotides: TGTGCCAGCAGCGTAGGAGAGACACAAACATACGACGAGCAGTACTTC. The encoded protein is CASSVGETQTYDEQYF.

In DNA, the CDR3 is TGCGCCAGCAGCTTGGAGCGTGGGACTAGCGGGGGCACAGATACGCAGTATTTT. Translating it yields CASSLERGTSGGTDTQYF. V and J are TRBV5-1 and TRBJ2-3; TRBD2 agrees at 13 bases. The CDR3 totals 18 residues. Germline loops: CDR1 SGHRS, CDR2 YFSETQ. J lost 1 base, V lost 0 bases, and 5 bases had no gene match.

The rearrangement links TRBV15 to TRBJ2-3, with 8 nucleotides matching TRBD2. Trimming cost V 5 bases and J 4 bases; bases outside gene matches: 14. Germline CDR1 and CDR2: LNHNV and YYDKDF (reference sequence). This CDR3 is built from 17 residues. CDR3 sequence reads: CATSPPGGLEGPDTQYF. Here the CDR3 DNA reads TGTGCCACCAGCCCGCCGGGGGGACTAGAGGGGCCAGATACGCAGTATTTT. The entire variable domain, with the rest obtained from reference TRBV15 and TRBJ2-3, is as follows: DAMVIQNPRYQVTQFGKPVTLSCSQTLNHNVMYWYQQKSSQAPKLLFHYYDKDFNNEADTPDNFQSRRPNTSFCFLDIRSPGLGDTAMYLCATSPPGGLEGPDTQYFGPGTRLTVL.

The chain couples TRBV24-1 to TRBJ2-1, with D uncertain. Trimming shortened V by 0 bases and J by 5 bases, and 4 bases separated the two germline ends. Germline V gene lookup returns CDR1 KGHDR and CDR2 SFDVKD. There are 13 residues in the CDR3. The CDR3 region is CATSDLGHNEQFF. The CDR3 DNA follows: TGTGCCACCAGTGATTTGGGGCACAATGAGCAGTTCTTC.

This chain links TRBV18 with TRBJ2-5, with TRBD2 matching 14 bases. The CDR3 has 18 residues. V lost 3 bases to trimming and J lost 2 bases; unmatched junction nucleotides: 8. The germline V gene encodes CDR1 KGHSH and CDR2 LQKENI. The DNA for the CDR3 is TGTGCCAGCTCACCCCTGACTAGCGGGGGGGAACTTCAAGAGACCCAGTACTTC. This codes for CASSPLTSGGELQETQYF.

The rearrangement uses TRBV6-5 and TRBJ1-2; D perhaps matches TRBD1 (6 bases). V lost 10 bases to trimming and J lost 5 bases, with 17 bases between them. Per the germline V gene, CDR1 is MNHEY and CDR2 is SVGAGI. CDR3 length: 13 amino acids. This CDR3 is CATRGGGSYGYTF. CDR3 sequence (DNA): TGTGCCACCCGAGGGGGGGGTTCTTATGGCTACACCTTC.

This sequence joins TRBV5-1 and TRBJ2-5; D ambiguous. V lost 1 base, J lost 1 base, and 5 bases lay in between. The CDR3 spans 13 residues. Germline V lookup: CDR1 SGHRS, CDR2 YFSETQ. The CDR3 sequence: CASSLNSQETQYF. The CDR3 region has the DNA TGCGCCAGCAGCTTGAACAGCCAAGAGACCCAGTACTTC.

The V call is TRBV6-2 or TRBV6-3, the J call TRBJ2-7, with 9 bases identical to TRBD2. The junction had 8 bases not matched to a gene; V was cut back by 6 bases and J by 2 bases. This CDR3 has 15 residues. CDR1 MNHEY and CDR2 SVGEGT come from the germline V gene. The CDR3 DNA sequence: TGTGCCAGCAGCCCTACTATAGCGGGGGCCTACGAGCAGTACTTC. Translated, it gives CASSPTIAGAYEQYF.

V gene TRBV19 combines with J gene TRBJ1-3; D ambiguous. This CDR3 contains 14 residues. V lost 5 bases and J lost 0, with 8 bases in between. Germline CDR1 and CDR2: LNHDA and SQIVND (reference sequence). The CDR3 coding sequence is TGTGCCAGTAGTCCTCAACACTCTGGAAACACCATATATTTT. Translating it yields CASSPQHSGNTIYF.

The CDR3 reads CASSFSGGDYGYTF. The CDR3 DNA reads as TGTGCCAGCAGCTTCTCGGGGGGGGACTATGGCTACACCTTC. The V and J genes are TRBV11-2 and TRBJ1-2; a possible D gene is TRBD1 (5 bases). CDR1 and CDR2 from the germline V gene are SGHAT and FQNNGV. This CDR3 region has 14 residues. With 3 bases removed from V and 3 bases from J, the gap between germline ends came to 11 bases.